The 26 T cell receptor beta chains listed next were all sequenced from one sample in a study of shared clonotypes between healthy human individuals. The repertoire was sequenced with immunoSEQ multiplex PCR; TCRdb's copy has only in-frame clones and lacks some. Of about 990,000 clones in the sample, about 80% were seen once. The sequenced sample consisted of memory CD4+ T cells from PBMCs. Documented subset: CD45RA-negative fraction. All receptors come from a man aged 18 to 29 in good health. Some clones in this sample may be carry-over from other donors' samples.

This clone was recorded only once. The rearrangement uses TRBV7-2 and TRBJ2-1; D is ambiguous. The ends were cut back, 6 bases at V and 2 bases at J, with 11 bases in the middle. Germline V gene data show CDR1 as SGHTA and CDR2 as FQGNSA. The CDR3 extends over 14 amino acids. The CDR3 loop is CASSSFGAYNEQFF. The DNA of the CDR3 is TGTGCCAGCAGTTCGTTTGGGGCCTACAATGAGCAGTTCTTC.

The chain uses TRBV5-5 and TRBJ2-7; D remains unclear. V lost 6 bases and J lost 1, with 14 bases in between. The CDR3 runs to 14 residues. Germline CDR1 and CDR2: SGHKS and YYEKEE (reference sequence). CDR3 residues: CASTRQKGSYEQYF. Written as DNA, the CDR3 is TGTGCCAGCACCCGCCAGAAAGGATCCTACGAGCAGTACTTC.

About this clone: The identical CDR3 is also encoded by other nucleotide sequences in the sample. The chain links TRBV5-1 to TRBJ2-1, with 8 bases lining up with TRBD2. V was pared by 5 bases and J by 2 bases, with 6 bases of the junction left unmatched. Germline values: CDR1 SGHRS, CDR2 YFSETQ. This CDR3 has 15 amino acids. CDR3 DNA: TGCGCCAGCAGTTTCCTAGCGGGTGCCTACAATGAGCAGTTCTTC. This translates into CASSFLAGAYNEQFF. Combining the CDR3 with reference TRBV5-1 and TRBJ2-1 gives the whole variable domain KAGVTQTPRYLIKTRGQQVTLSCSPISGHRSVSWYQQTPGQGLQFLFEYFSETQRNKGNFPGRFSGRQFSNSRSEMNVSTLELGDSALYLCASSFLAGAYNEQFFGPGTRLTVL.

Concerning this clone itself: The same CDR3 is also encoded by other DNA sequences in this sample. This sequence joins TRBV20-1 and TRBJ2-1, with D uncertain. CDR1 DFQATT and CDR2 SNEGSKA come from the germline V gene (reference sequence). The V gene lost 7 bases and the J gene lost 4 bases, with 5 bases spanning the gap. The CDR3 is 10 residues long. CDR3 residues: CSGRYNEQFF. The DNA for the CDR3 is TGCAGTGGGCGTTACAATGAGCAGTTCTTC.

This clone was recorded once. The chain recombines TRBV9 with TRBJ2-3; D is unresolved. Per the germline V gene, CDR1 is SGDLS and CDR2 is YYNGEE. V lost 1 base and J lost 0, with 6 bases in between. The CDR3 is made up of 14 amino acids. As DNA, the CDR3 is TGTGCCAGCAGCGTATGGGCCAGCACAGATACGCAGTATTTT. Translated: CASSVWASTDTQYF.

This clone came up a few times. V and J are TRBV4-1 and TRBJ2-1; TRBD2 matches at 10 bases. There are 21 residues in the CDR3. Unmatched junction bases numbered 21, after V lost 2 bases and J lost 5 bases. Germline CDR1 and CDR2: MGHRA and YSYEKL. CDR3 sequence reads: CASSQFLLGQGAGGPHNEQFF. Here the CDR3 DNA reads TGCGCCAGCAGCCAATTCTTGTTAGGACAGGGAGCGGGAGGGCCACACAATGAGCAGTTCTTC.

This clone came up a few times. The CDR3 region is CASSPGTSGSLSEQYF. The CDR3 nucleotides are TGTGCCAGCTCACCGGGGACTAGCGGGAGTTTAAGCGAGCAGTACTTC. The chain links TRBV18 to TRBJ2-7, with TRBD2 identical over 14 bases. CDR3 length: 16 residues. Trimming took 3 bases from V and 6 from J; bases not matched to a gene: 7. Germline CDR1 is KGHSH and CDR2 is LQKENI.

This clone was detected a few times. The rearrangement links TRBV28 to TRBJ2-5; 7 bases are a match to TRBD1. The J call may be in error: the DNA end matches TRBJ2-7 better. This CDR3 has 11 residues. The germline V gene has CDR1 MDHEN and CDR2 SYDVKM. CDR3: CARGQQYEQYF. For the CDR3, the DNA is TGTGCCAGGGGACAGCAGTACGAGCAGTACTTC.

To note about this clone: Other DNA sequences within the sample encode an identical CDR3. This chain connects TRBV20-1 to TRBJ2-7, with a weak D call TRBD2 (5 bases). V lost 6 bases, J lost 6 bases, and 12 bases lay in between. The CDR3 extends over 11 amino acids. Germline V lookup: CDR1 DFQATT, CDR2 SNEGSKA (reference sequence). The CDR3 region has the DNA TGCAGTGCCAGGCTAGCTCGCGAGCAGTACTTC. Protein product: CSARLAREQYF.

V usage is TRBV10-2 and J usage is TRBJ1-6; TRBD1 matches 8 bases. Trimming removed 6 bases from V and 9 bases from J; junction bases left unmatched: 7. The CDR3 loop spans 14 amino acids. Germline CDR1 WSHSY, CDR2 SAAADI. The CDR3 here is CASRPGTGLSPLHF. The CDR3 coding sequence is TGCGCCAGCAGACCCGGGACAGGCCTTTCACCCCTCCACTTT.

CDR3 DNA: TGCAGCGTTGAACAAGAATCCTTGAAGGGTGAGCAGTTCTTC. Its translation: CSVEQESLKGEQFF. The chain combines TRBV29-1 with TRBJ2-1; D gene unclear. Germline V gene lookup returns CDR1 SQVTM and CDR2 ANQGSEA. V shed 2 bases and J shed 9 bases, with 17 bases lying between them. CDR3 size: 14 residues.

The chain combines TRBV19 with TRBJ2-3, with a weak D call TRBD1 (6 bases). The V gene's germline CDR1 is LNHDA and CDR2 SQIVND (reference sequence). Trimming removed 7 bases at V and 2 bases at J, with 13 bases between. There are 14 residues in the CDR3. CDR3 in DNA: TGTGCCAGTAAAGGCAGGGGATTCACAGATACGCAGTATTTT. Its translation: CASKGRGFTDTQYF.

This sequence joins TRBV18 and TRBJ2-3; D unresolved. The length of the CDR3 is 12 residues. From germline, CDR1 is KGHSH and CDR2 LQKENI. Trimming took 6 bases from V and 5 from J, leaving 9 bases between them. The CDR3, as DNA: TGTGCCAGCTCCGCCGTGGGAGATACGCAGTATTTT. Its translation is CASSAVGDTQYF.

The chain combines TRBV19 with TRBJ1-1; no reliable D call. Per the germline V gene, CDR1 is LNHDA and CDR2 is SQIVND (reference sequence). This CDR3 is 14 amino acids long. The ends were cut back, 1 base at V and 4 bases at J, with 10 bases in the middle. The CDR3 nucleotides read TGTGCCAGTAGTATAGGGAGGGAGGTCACTGAAGCTTTCTTT. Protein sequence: CASSIGREVTEAFF. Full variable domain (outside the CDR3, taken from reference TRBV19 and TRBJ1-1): DGGITQSPKYLFRKEGQNVTLSCEQNLNHDAMYWYRQDPGQGLRLIYYSQIVNDFQKGDIAEGYSVSREKKESFPLTVTSAQKNPTAFYLCASSIGREVTEAFFGQGTRLTVV.

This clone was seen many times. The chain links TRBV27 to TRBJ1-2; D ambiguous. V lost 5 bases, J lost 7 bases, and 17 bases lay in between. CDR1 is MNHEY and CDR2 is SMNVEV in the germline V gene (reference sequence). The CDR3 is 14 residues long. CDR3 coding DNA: TGTGCCAGCAGTCCGACCGGGCAGAGGACTGGCTACACCTTC. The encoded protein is CASSPTGQRTGYTF.

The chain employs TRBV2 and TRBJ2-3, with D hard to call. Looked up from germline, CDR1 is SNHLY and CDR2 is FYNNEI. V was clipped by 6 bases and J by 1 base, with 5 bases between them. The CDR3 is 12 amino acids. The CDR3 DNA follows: TGTGCCAGCAGCCTTGGCACAGATACGCAGTATTTT. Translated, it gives CASSLGTDTQYF.

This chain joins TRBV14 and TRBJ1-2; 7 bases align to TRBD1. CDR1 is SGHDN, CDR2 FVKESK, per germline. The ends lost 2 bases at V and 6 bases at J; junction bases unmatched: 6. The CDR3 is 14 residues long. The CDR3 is CASSQSLQGNGYTF. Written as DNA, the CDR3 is TGTGCCAGCAGCCAATCGTTACAGGGGAATGGCTACACCTTC.

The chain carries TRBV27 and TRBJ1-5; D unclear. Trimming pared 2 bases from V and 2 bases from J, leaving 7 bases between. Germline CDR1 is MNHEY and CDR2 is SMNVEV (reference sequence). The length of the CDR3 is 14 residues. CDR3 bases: TGTGCCAGCAGTTTAATTGGTCGCAATCAGCCCCAGCATTTT. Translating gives CASSLIGRNQPQHF.

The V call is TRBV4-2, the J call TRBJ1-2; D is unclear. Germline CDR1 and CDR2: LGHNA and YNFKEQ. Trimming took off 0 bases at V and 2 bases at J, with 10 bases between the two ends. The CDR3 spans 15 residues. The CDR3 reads CASSQDQQANYGYTF. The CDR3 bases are TGTGCCAGCAGCCAAGATCAGCAGGCCAACTATGGCTACACCTTC.

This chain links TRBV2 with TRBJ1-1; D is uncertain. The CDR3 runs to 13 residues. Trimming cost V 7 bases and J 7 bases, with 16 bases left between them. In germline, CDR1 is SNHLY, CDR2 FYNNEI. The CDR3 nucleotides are TGTGCCAGCAAGATTATGGGGTGGCTTGAAGCTTTCTTT. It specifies CASKIMGWLEAFF.

Here the CDR3 reads CASSLSLVGQFYGTDTQYF. CDR3 in DNA: TGTGCCAGCAGTTTGTCCCTCGTAGGACAGTTTTATGGCACAGATACGCAGTATTTT. This rearrangement joins TRBV27 to TRBJ2-3; possible D gene TRBD1, 6 bases. Germline V gene sequence: CDR1 MNHEY, CDR2 SMNVEV (reference sequence). V shed 3 bases and J shed 1 base, with 23 bases lying between them. The CDR3 length is 19 residues.

CDR3 nucleotides: TGTGCCAGCTCACCCTCGCAGTCAAACTATGGCTACACCTTC. It encodes CASSPSQSNYGYTF. This sequence joins TRBV18 and TRBJ1-2; D uncertain. Germline V gives CDR1 KGHSH, CDR2 LQKENI. The CDR3 spans 14 residues. Trimming removed 3 bases from V and 2 bases from J, with 10 bases in between.

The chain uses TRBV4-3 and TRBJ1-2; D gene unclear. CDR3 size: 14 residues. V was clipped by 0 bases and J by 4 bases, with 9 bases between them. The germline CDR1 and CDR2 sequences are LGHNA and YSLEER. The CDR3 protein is CASSQDIVGYGYTF. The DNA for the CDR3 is TGCGCCAGCAGCCAAGACATCGTCGGCTATGGCTACACCTTC.

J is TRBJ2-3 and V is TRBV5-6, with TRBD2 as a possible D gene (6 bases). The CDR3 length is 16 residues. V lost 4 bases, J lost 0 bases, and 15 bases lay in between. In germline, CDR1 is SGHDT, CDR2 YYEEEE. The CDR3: CASSHRWRASTDTQYF. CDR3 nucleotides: TGTGCCAGCAGCCACCGGTGGAGGGCAAGCACAGATACGCAGTATTTT.

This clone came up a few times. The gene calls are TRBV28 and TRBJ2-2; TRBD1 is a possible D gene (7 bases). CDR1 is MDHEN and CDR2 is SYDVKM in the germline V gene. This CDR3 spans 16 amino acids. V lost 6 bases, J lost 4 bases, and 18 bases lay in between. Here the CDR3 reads CASRLATGVGTGELFF. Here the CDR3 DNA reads TGTGCCAGCAGACTAGCTACAGGGGTAGGCACCGGGGAGCTGTTTTTT.

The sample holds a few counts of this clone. CDR3 bases: TGTGCCTGCAGGAACTTGAACACTGAAGCTTTCTTT. It codes for CACRNLNTEAFF. The V call is TRBV30, the J call TRBJ1-1; the D is unclear. V lost 6 bases to trimming and J lost 0 bases, with 8 bases between them. CDR1 is GTSNPN, CDR2 SVGIG, per germline (reference sequence). The CDR3 loop spans 12 amino acids.